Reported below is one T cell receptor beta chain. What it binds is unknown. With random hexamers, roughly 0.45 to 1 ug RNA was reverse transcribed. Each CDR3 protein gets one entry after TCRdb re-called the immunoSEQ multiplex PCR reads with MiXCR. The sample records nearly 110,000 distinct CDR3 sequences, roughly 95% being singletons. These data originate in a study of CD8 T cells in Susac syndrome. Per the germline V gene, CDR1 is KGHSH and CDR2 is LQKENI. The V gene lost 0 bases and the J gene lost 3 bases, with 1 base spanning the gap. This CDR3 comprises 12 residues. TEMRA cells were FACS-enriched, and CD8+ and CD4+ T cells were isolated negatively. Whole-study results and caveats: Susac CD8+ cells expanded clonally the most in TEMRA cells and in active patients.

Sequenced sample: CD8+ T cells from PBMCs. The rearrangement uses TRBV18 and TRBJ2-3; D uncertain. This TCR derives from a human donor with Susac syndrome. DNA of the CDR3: TGTGCCAGCTCACCACCTACAGATACGCAGTATTTT. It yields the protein CASSPPTDTQYF.